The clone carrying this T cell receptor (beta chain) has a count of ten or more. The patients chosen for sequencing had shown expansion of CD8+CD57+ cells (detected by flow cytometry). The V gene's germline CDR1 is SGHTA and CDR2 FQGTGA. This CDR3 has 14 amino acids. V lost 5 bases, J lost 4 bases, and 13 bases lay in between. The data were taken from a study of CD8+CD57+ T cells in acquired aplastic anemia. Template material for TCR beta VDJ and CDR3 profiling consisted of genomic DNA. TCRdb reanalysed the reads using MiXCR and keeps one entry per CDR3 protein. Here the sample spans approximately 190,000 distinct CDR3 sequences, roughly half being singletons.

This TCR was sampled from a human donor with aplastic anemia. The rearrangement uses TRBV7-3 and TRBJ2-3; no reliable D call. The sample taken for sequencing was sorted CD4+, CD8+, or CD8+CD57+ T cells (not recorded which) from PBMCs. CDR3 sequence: CASSARGVADTQYF. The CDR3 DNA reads TGTGCCAGCAGCGCTCGAGGCGTGGCAGATACGCAGTATTTT.